Sequencing of this T cell receptor (beta chain) was carried out in a study of blood T cell repertoires in COVID-19 (dated by TCRdb to 2020 to 2022). Background for the entire study: Samples from collaborators originated in the United States, Italy and Spain and spanned both the acute and convalescent phases of COVID-19. A freely available public database, intended as a resource for researchers studying the immune response to SARS-CoV-2, is where the repertoires were released. Where HLA class I and class II types were available, the types were taken from metadata supplied by the sample provider, not from assay-based typing. A de-identified subject ID, COVID-19 status, age in years and sex were almost always included in the sample metadata. The material from the prospective study consisted of cDNA or gDNA derived from T cells, B-cell-depleted T cells, or PBMCs. The samples were drawn from the first 160 participants of the ongoing ImmuneRACE study and from over 950 subjects provided by 6 global collaborators. Deeply sampled blood TCRbeta repertoires from subjects exposed to, actively infected with, or recovered from COVID-19 were included in the dataset.

Enrolling through a virtual design, the prospective study's participants ranged in age from roughly 18 to 95 years and lived across more than 20 United States geographic areas. In the prospective study, participants were assigned to cohorts based on the clinical history participants reported in a screening survey and a study questionnaire. In the prospective study, mobile phlebotomists collected whole blood, serum and a nasopharyngeal or oropharyngeal swab from each participant. Prospective study participants could optionally give additional blood draws and questionnaires over a roughly 2-month period. Before DNA extraction, blood samples from the prospective study were shipped at room temperature or frozen. TCRbeta CDR3 regions were amplified from genomic DNA using the immunoSEQ Assay, a bias-controlled multiplex PCR. The paper's processing steps were these. The number of nucleated cells in each sample was estimated from the amplification of reference gene primers within the assay. To quantify the absolute abundance of each unique TCRbeta CDR3 rearrangement, sequence reads were collapsed and filtered. For each sample, productive Simpson clonality was calculated as the square root of Simpson's diversity index across productive rearrangements. TCRdb obtained this table from immuneACCESS and retained in-frame rearrangements with V and J assigned. These tables miss some clones; where compared with another copy, unresolved V genes account for less than half of the shortfall, and the remainder is unexplained. D and trimming come from the DNA, and the V and J calls and clone size come from that table. The sample table shows about 240,000 clones, and 75% to 90% are seen once. The top ten constitute around 3% of the sample.

About this clone: Its cognate antigen has yet to be identified. Nothing much larger sits one base from this clone, and base qualities are not available.

V drops 6 bases and J drops 0 bases, leaving 11 bases in between. Reading from cysteine to phenylalanine, the CDR3 counts 14 amino acids. The sequence is cut down to CDR3 DNA, 42 bases in frame from base 1. Looking up the germline V gene (reference sequence) yields CDR1 LNHDA and CDR2 SQIVND. The investigation overall reported the following: Clinical and demographic metadata were provided uncurated, with the amount varying by source and participant.

The specimen sequenced was PBMCs or T cells enriched from blood (not recorded which). The chain employs TRBV19 and TRBJ1-2; D gene: possibly TRBD1, on 5 matching bases. This receptor was obtained from a woman aged 40 to 50 with acute COVID-19. The CDR3 region has the sequence CASRSDSPNYGYTF. The bases read TGTGCCAGTAGATCTGACAGCCCTAACTATGGCTACACCTTC.